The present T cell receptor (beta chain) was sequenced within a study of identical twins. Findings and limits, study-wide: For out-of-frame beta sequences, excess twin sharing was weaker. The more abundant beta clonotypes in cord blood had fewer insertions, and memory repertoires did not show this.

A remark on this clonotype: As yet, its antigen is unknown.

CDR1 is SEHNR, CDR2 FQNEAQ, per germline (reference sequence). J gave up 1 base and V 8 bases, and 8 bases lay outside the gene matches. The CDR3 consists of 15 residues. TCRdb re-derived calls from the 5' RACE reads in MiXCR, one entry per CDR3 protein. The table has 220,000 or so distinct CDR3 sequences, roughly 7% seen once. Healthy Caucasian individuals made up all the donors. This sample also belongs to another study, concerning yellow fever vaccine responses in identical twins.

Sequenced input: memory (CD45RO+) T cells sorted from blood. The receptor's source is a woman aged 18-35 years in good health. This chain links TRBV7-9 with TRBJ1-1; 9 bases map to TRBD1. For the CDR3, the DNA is TGTGCCAGCGGGCCTGGGACAGGGTGGAACACTGAAGCTTTCTTT. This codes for CASGPGTGWNTEAFF.